The 18 T cell receptor beta chains presented below share a single source sample, sequenced in a study of identical twins. TCRdb reprocessed the 5' RACE reads via MiXCR and lists one record per CDR3 protein. The table records 1.5 million to 2 million distinct CDR3 sequences, 32% of them present only once. Sequenced input: cord blood. The receptors derive from a newborn girl in good health.

This chain links TRBV20-1 with TRBJ2-4; D is perhaps TRBD2 (5 bases). Matching the DNA end better, TRBJ2-7 makes the J call doubtful. The CDR3 consists of 15 residues. The germline V gene has CDR1 DFQATT and CDR2 SNEGSKA (reference sequence). CDR3 sequence: CSARDKPQLVYEQYF. CDR3 in DNA: TGCAGTGCTAGAGATAAACCCCAACTAGTCTACGAGCAGTACTTC.

This clonotype came up a few times. The gene calls are TRBV12-3 or TRBV12-4 and TRBJ2-5, with D perhaps TRBD1 or TRBD2 (6 bases each). V lost 2 bases to trimming and J lost 11 bases, with 18 bases between them. There are 14 residues in the CDR3. This chain's CDR3 is CASSLPGAPWEQYF. CDR3 nucleotide sequence: TGTGCCAGCAGTTTACCGGGGGCCCCCTGGGAGCAGTACTTC.

This clonotype turned up a few times. This chain links TRBV2 with TRBJ2-5, with D unclear. Germline CDR1 and CDR2: SNHLY and FYNNEI. V lost 6 bases, J lost 5 bases, and 16 bases lay in between. This CDR3 is built from 14 residues. The CDR3 DNA sequence: TGTGCCAGCAGCAGGTCCAGTGCGATCGAGACCCAGTACTTC. Translated, it gives CASSRSSAIETQYF.

In its sample, this clonotype was seen many times. This chain joins TRBV14 and TRBJ2-5; D not resolved. Per germline, CDR1 SGHDN and CDR2 FVKESK. Trimming left V 3 bases short and J 3 bases short, with 11 bases between. The CDR3 spans 14 residues. The CDR3 here is CASSHLLGEETQYF. DNA for the CDR3: TGTGCCAGCAGCCATCTGCTTGGGGAAGAGACCCAGTACTTC. Full variable domain (rest looked up from reference TRBV14 and TRBJ2-5): EAGVTQFPSHSVIEKGQTVTLRCDPISGHDNLYWYRRVMGKEIKFLLHFVKESKQDESGMPNNRFLAERTGGTYSTLKVQPAELEDSGVYFCASSHLLGEETQYFGPGTRLLVL.

The V call is TRBV12-3 or TRBV12-4, the J call TRBJ2-2, with D uncertain. There are 11 residues in the CDR3. Trimming left V 9 bases short and J 5 bases short, with 7 bases between. CDR3 sequence reads: CASWNTGELFF. CDR3 coding DNA: TGTGCCAGTTGGAATACCGGGGAGCTGTTTTTT.

CDR3 amino acids: CASRWGQANSPLHF. In DNA form, the CDR3 reads TGTGCCAGCAGATGGGGGCAGGCTAATTCACCCCTCCACTTT. This chain uses TRBV28 with TRBJ1-6; tentative D call: TRBD1 (6 bases). V lost 6 bases, J lost 6 bases, and 12 bases lay in between. The CDR3 runs 14 residues. Germline-derived CDR1 and CDR2 are MDHEN and SYDVKM.

This clonotype was seen only a few times. The CDR3 loop is CSARSSGTKYEQYF. CDR3 DNA: TGCAGTGCTAGGTCTAGCGGTACAAAGTACGAGCAGTACTTC. The chain has TRBV20-1 and TRBJ2-7, with 7 bases aligning to TRBD2. Germline CDR1 reads DFQATT; CDR2 reads SNEGSKA (reference sequence). This CDR3 has 14 residues. J was trimmed by 4 bases and V by 3 bases; bases with no gene match: 9.

Of note for this clonotype: Since a much larger clone is just one base distant, this may be a read error. The CDR3 DNA reads as TGCAGCGTCCTACAGGGGGCAGATACGCGGTATTTT. Encoded protein: CSVLQGADTRYF. The chain carries TRBV29-1 and TRBJ2-3; 9 bases map to TRBD1. Germline assignment: CDR1 SQVTM and CDR2 ANQGSEA. The CDR3 has 12 amino acids.

The genes are TRBV27 and TRBJ1-2; TRBD1 matches at 10 bases. The V gene's germline CDR1 is MNHEY and CDR2 SMNVEV (reference sequence). This CDR3 comprises 17 residues. After removal of 0 bases from V and 6 bases from J, the junction contained 10 bases not matched to a gene. The CDR3 loop reads CASSLSGWDRGSDGYTF. CDR3 DNA sequence: TGTGCCAGCAGTTTATCAGGCTGGGACAGGGGCTCGGATGGCTACACCTTC.

As for this clonotype: A much bigger clone sits one base away, suggesting this may be a read error. The V gene is TRBV6-6, the J gene TRBJ2-1; D not certain. Germline loops: CDR1 MNHNY, CDR2 SVGAGI (reference sequence). V lost 4 bases to trimming and J lost 13 bases, with 11 bases between them. This CDR3 comprises 11 residues. CDR3 residues: CASSSKETQFF. CDR3 bases: TGTGCCAGCAGTTCTAAAGAGACCCAGTTCTTC.

This clonotype was observed a handful of times. V gene TRBV3-1 combines with J gene TRBJ2-7, with a weak D call TRBD2 (6 bases). CDR3 length equals 14 residues. Trimming pared 1 base from V and 2 bases from J, leaving 9 bases between. The V gene's germline CDR1 is LGHDT and CDR2 YNNKEL (reference sequence). The CDR3 region has the DNA TGTGCCAGCAGCCAAGGGACTAAAACCTACGAGCAGTACTTC. It translates to CASSQGTKTYEQYF.

A note on this clonotype: Relative to the germline gene, one junction end is altered; a read error may explain this. CDR3 region: CSARSGQGASSQPQHF. Here the CDR3 DNA reads TGCAGTGCTAGATCGGGACAGGGGGCAAGCAGTCAGCCCCAGCATTTT. The chain is built from TRBV20-1 and TRBJ1-5; 12 nucleotides line up with TRBD1. Germline assignment: CDR1 DFQATT and CDR2 SNEGSKA (reference sequence). This CDR3 is 16 amino acids long.

This clonotype has more than one count but fewer than ten. This chain connects TRBV27 to TRBJ2-1; D tentatively reads TRBD1 or TRBD2 (5 bases each). Trimming took 5 bases from V and 10 from J, leaving 18 bases between them. Germline V gene data show CDR1 as MNHEY and CDR2 as SMNVEV (reference sequence). The CDR3 is 14 residues long. The CDR3 sequence is CASSLGTVHREQFF. CDR3 sequence (DNA): TGTGCCAGCAGTCTCGGGACGGTTCATCGAGAGCAGTTCTTC.

The chain employs TRBV4-1 and TRBJ1-2; 7 nucleotides match TRBD1. V lost 3 bases, J lost 0 bases, and 10 bases stayed unmatched. Germline CDR1 MGHRA, CDR2 YSYEKL. The CDR3 extends over 17 amino acids. The CDR3 region is CASSQFLRDSPNYGYTF. The CDR3 coding sequence is TGCGCCAGCAGCCAGTTCCTTCGGGACAGCCCTAACTATGGCTACACCTTC.

This clonotype was detected a few times. The CDR3, as DNA: TGCAGCGTTGAAATGGACAGGGGCTTGGGGGAGCAGTACTTC. Its translation is CSVEMDRGLGEQYF. The chain is built from TRBV29-1 and TRBJ2-7; TRBD1 aligns across 9 bases. The CDR3 extends over 14 amino acids. V gave up 2 bases and J gave up 7 bases; unmatched junction bases: 9. Germline lookup yields CDR1 SQVTM and CDR2 ANQGSEA.

The rearrangement uses TRBV10-3 and TRBJ1-5; 7 bases fit TRBD1. Germline CDR1 ENHRY, CDR2 SYGVKD. CDR3 length: 13 residues. V was clipped by 10 bases and J by 2 bases; unmatched bases: 5. This chain's CDR3 is CATAGTGNQPQHF. CDR3 coding DNA: TGTGCCACCGCAGGGACAGGCAATCAGCCCCAGCATTTT.

The chain joins TRBV5-1 to TRBJ1-2, with 7 nucleotides matching TRBD1. Germline trimming cut 4 bases from V and 0 bases from J; bases unmatched to any gene: 6. There are 15 residues in the CDR3. CDR1 and CDR2 (germline): SGHRS, YFSETQ. The CDR3 DNA reads as TGCGCCAGCAGCCCGGGACAGCTCGCTAACTATGGCTACACCTTC. Translated, it gives CASSPGQLANYGYTF.

Details on this clonotype: An end of the junction does not agree with germline; a read error may underlie this. The rearrangement uses TRBV6-6 and TRBJ1-5, with D unresolved. CDR1 is MNHNY, CDR2 SVGAGI, per germline (reference sequence). This CDR3 region has 12 residues. CDR3 region: CASRPENQLQHF. In DNA form, the CDR3 reads TGTGCCAGCAGGCCGGAGAATCAGCTCCAGCATTTT.